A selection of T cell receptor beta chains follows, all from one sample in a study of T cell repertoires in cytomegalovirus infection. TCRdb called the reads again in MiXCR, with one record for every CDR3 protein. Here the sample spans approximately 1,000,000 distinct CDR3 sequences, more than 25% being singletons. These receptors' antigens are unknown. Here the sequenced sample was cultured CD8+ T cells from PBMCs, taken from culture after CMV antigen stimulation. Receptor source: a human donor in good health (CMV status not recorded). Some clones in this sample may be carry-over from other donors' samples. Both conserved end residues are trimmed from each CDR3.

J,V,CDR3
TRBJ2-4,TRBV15,ATSRVTPVRGAKNIQY
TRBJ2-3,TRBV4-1,ASSQVAMDTQY
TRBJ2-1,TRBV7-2,ASSSLESGNRNEQF
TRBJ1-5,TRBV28,ASSLWGQVNQPQH
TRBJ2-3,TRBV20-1,SARDLAGVSFSDTQY
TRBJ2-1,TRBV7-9,ASSIAGGHIINEQF
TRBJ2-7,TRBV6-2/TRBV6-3,ASSYEDEQY
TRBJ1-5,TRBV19,ASSIATVNQPQH
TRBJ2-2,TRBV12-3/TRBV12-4,ASSFWEGAGELF
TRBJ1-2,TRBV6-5,ASRGTAGGYT
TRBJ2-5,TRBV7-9,ASSDGTSGGSRETQY
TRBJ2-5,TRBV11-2,ASSRYATGAETQY
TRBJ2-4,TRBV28,ASSSPDYLAKNIQY
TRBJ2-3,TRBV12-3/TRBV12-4,ASSFAYTDTQY
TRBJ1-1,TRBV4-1,ASSQVLGFNTEAF
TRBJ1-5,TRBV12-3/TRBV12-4,ASSGQYSNQPQH
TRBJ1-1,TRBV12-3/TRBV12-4,ASSLWLNTEAF
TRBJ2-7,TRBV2,ASSAQGIYEQY
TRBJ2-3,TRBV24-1,ATNKIGATDTQY
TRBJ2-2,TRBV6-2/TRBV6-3,ASSYSSPVGELF